Ten or more counts support the clone carrying this T cell receptor (beta chain). The data were obtained in a study of identical twins. The CDR3 extends over 13 amino acids. Looked up from germline, CDR1 is SNHLY and CDR2 is FYNNEI. V shed 11 bases and J shed 6 bases, with 18 bases lying between them. TCRdb called the 5' RACE reads again in MiXCR, with one record for every CDR3 protein. The repertoire holds 600,000 to 800,000 distinct CDR3 sequences, with over 20% as singletons. The sample also formed part of further work on T cells expressing NK-cell markers.

Source material: PBMCs. The source is a woman younger than 35 in good health. The chain joins TRBV2 to TRBJ2-3; D tentatively reads TRBD1 or TRBD2 (5 bases each). In DNA form, the CDR3 reads TGTGCCCCCAGCGGAAGTTGGGGGGATACGCAGTATTTT. Its protein is CAPSGSWGDTQYF.